This T cell receptor (beta chain) was recorded in a study of blood T cell repertoires in COVID-19. About the study: From the United States, Italy and Spain came samples of acute and convalescent COVID-19. T cells, B-cell-depleted T cells, or PBMCs supplied cDNA or gDNA.

Methods used by the authors: Estimates of nucleated cell counts were drawn from the amplification of reference gene primers. Using immunoSEQ multiplex PCR, the repertoire was profiled, and TCRdb retains in-frame clones only, with some absent. The D gene and trimming were derived from the DNA, and the V and J assignments and clone size from that table. The repertoire holds approximately 190,000 clones, with roughly 80% as singletons. This CDR3 spans 14 amino acids. The V end lost 5 bases, the J end lost 7 bases, and 17 bases lay between the germline ends. Germline CDR1 is SEHNR and CDR2 is FQNEAQ (reference sequence).

This receptor was identified in a woman aged 25 to 45 with acute or convalescent COVID-19. Specimen: peripheral blood. The V and J genes are TRBV7-9 and TRBJ1-2, with a tentative D call TRBD1 (6 bases). The CDR3 sequence: CASSADRILAGYTF. The CDR3 region has the DNA TGTGCCAGCAGCGCCGACAGGATCTTGGCTGGCTACACCTTC. The entire variable domain, with the rest obtained from reference TRBV7-9 and TRBJ1-2, is as follows: DTGVSQNPRHKITKRGQNVTFRCDPISEHNRLYWYRQTLGQGPEFLTYFQNEAQLEKSRLLSDRFSAERPKGSFSTLEIQRTEQGDSAMYLCASSADRILAGYTFGSGTRLTVV.